The 15 T cell receptor beta chains presented below share a single source sample, sequenced in a study of response to subunit inactivated influenza vaccine. Each CDR3 protein is one row after TCRdb ran MiXCR on the RT-PCR reads. The sample shows 500,000 to 650,000 distinct CDR3 sequences, less than 8% of them seen only once. The source was PBMCs from blood, collected less than 30 months after vaccination. Receptors originate from a man in his fifties or sixties who received an inactivated influenza vaccine.

The chain couples TRBV20-1 to TRBJ2-5, with TRBD1 as a possible D gene (6 bases). This CDR3 contains 13 residues. The germline CDR1 and CDR2 sequences are DFQATT and SNEGSKA (reference sequence). V dropped 4 bases and J dropped 3 bases, with 12 bases sitting between them. The CDR3 bases are TGCAGTGCTAAGGGGGTAGGGAAAGAGACCCAGTACTTC. As protein: CSAKGVGKETQYF.

This clonotype appeared a few times. The genes are TRBV4-3 and TRBJ2-3, with 10 positions matching TRBD1. The CDR3 covers 19 residues. Germline-derived CDR1 and CDR2 are LGHNA and YSLEER. The junction had 20 bases not matched to a gene; V was cut back by 5 bases and J by 6 bases. DNA for the CDR3: TGCGCCAGCAGCTACCGACCACTGACAGGGGGCCTTAGCAGGGATACGCAGTATTTT. This encodes CASSYRPLTGGLSRDTQYF.

V and J are TRBV4-3 and TRBJ1-3; a possible D gene is TRBD1 (5 bases). The germline gives CDR1 LGHNA, CDR2 YSLEER. Trimming stripped 0 bases from V and 0 bases from J, with 9 bases between. The CDR3 has 16 residues. In DNA, the CDR3 is TGCGCCAGCAGCCAAGATAGACAGCACTCTGGAAACACCATATATTTT. Its translation is CASSQDRQHSGNTIYF.

The J gene is TRBJ1-3, the V gene TRBV6-2 or TRBV6-3; D not certain. The germline gives CDR1 MNHEY, CDR2 SVGEGT. The CDR3 is 14 amino acids. V was clipped by 5 bases and J by 0 bases, with 8 bases between them. This CDR3 is CASSDGYSGNTIYF. The CDR3 nucleotides read TGTGCCAGCAGTGACGGATACTCTGGAAACACCATATATTTT.

The J gene is TRBJ1-2, the V gene TRBV7-9; D not certain. Trimming took 5 bases from V and 1 from J, leaving 17 bases between them. CDR3 length: 16 amino acids. Per germline, CDR1 SEHNR and CDR2 FQNEAQ (reference sequence). The CDR3 loop reads CASSPRQPQHNYGYTF. The CDR3 DNA is TGTGCCAGCAGCCCCCGGCAGCCTCAGCATAACTATGGCTACACCTTC.

This clonotype has a handful of counts. The rearrangement links TRBV4-3 to TRBJ2-7, with no clear D. The CDR3 loop spans 15 amino acids. Trimming left V 0 bases short and J 0 bases short, with 9 bases between. Germline CDR1 reads LGHNA; CDR2 reads YSLEER. CDR3 sequence: CASSQDPSSSYEQYF. Written as DNA, the CDR3 is TGCGCCAGCAGCCAAGACCCCAGCAGCTCCTACGAGCAGTACTTC.

This clonotype was detected only a few times. This rearrangement joins TRBV9 to TRBJ2-3; weak D call: TRBD1 (5 bases). Germline V gene lookup returns CDR1 SGDLS and CDR2 YYNGEE. With 1 base removed from V and 2 bases from J, the gap between germline ends came to 11 bases. This CDR3 contains 15 residues. CDR3 DNA: TGTGCCAGCAGCGTATTGTGGGGCCCCACAGATACGCAGTATTTT. Its protein is CASSVLWGPTDTQYF.

The V and J genes are TRBV6-2 or TRBV6-3 and TRBJ2-3, with 7 positions matching TRBD2. CDR3 length: 17 amino acids. CDR1 is MNHEY, CDR2 SVGEGT, per germline. V lost 2 bases to trimming and J lost 4 bases; unmatched junction nucleotides: 12. For the CDR3, the DNA is TGTGCCAGCAGTTACAGTCCGGGACTATATGACGCAGATACGCAGTATTTT. This codes for CASSYSPGLYDADTQYF.

This clonotype was seen only a few times. CDR3 sequence (DNA): TGTGCCAGCAGTTACTCGAAGGCGGGGGCGCGTGCCGGGGAGCTGTTTTTT. As protein: CASSYSKAGARAGELFF. The chain couples TRBV6-2 or TRBV6-3 to TRBJ2-2, with D possibly being TRBD2 (7 bases). The CDR3 length is 17 residues. Germline assignment: CDR1 MNHEY and CDR2 SVGEGT. Trimming took 0 bases from V and 6 from J, leaving 17 bases between them.

This clonotype appeared a few times. J is TRBJ1-5 and V is TRBV15; no clear D gene. Between the trimmed V and J ends, which lost 2 bases and 0 bases, there was a span of 8 bases. The CDR3 extends over 15 amino acids. CDR1 LNHNV and CDR2 YYDKDF come from the germline V gene (reference sequence). CDR3 DNA sequence: TGTGCCACCAGCAGAAGTTGGGGTAGCAATCAGCCCCAGCATTTT. As protein: CATSRSWGSNQPQHF. Full variable domain (rest looked up from reference TRBV15 and TRBJ1-5): DAMVIQNPRYQVTQFGKPVTLSCSQTLNHNVMYWYQQKSSQAPKLLFHYYDKDFNNEADTPDNFQSRRPNTSFCFLDIRSPGLGDTAMYLCATSRSWGSNQPQHFGDGTRLSIL.

The chain joins TRBV9 to TRBJ1-1; D gene uncertain. Trimming shortened V by 1 base and J by 1 base, and 5 bases separated the two germline ends. In germline, CDR1 is SGDLS, CDR2 YYNGEE. The CDR3 spans 13 residues. The CDR3 reads CASSVLQNTEAFF. The CDR3 DNA reads as TGTGCCAGCAGCGTATTACAGAACACTGAAGCTTTCTTT.

This clonotype has just a few counts. The rearrangement links TRBV10-3 to TRBJ2-1; 8 nucleotides match TRBD2. Per germline, CDR1 ENHRY and CDR2 SYGVKD. J lost 7 bases, V lost 6 bases, and 11 bases had no gene match. The CDR3 extends over 15 amino acids. The CDR3 here is CAIRWEAGVGNEQFF. Here the CDR3 DNA reads TGTGCCATCAGATGGGAAGCGGGAGTTGGGAATGAGCAGTTCTTC.

The CDR3 here is CASSSARGGNIQYF. The CDR3, as DNA: TGCGCCAGCAGCTCGGCCCGAGGGGGAAACATTCAGTACTTC. This rearrangement joins TRBV5-1 to TRBJ2-4; possible D gene TRBD1, 6 bases. V was trimmed by 3 bases and J by 6 bases, leaving 13 bases between them. Looked up from germline, CDR1 is SGHRS and CDR2 is YFSETQ. The CDR3 length is 14 residues.

This clonotype has more than one count but fewer than ten. The gene calls are TRBV6-6 and TRBJ2-3; 7 bases are shared with TRBD1. J was trimmed by 6 bases and V by 6 bases; bases with no gene match: 6. CDR1 and CDR2 (germline): MNHNY, SVGAGI (reference sequence). The CDR3 is made up of 13 amino acids. The CDR3 here is CASRLTGSDTQYF. The CDR3 DNA reads as TGTGCCAGCAGGCTGACAGGGTCTGATACGCAGTATTTT.

This clonotype appeared many times. The chain combines TRBV20-1 with TRBJ2-1; D is perhaps TRBD2 (5 bases). Germline values: CDR1 DFQATT, CDR2 SNEGSKA (reference sequence). The CDR3 spans 12 residues. The V and J ends lost 6 bases and 7 bases respectively, with 13 bases between them. The CDR3 is CSATRTGNEQFF. The CDR3 nucleotides read TGCAGTGCCACTAGGACCGGGAATGAGCAGTTCTTC.